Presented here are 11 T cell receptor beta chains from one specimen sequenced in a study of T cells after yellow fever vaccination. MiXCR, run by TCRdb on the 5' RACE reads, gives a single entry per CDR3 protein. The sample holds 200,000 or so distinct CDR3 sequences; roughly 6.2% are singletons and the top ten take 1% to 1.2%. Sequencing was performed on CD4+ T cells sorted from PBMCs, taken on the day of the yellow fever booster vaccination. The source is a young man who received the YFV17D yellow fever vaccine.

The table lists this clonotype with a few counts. The DNA for the CDR3 is TGCAGTGCTAAAAAGACCGGGACTAGCGGGGGCGAGCAGTACTTC. Its protein is CSAKKTGTSGGEQYF. The chain employs TRBV20-1 and TRBJ2-7, with TRBD2 matching over 14 bases. Per germline, CDR1 DFQATT and CDR2 SNEGSKA (reference sequence). This CDR3 has 15 residues. The junction had 8 bases not matched to a gene; V was cut back by 4 bases and J by 6 bases.

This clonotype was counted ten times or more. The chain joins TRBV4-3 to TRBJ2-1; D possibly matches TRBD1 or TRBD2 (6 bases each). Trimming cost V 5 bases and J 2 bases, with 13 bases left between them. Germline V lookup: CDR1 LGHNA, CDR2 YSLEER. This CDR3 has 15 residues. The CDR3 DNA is TGCGCCAGCAGCAAGGGGGGAAGTACCTACAATGAGCAGTTCTTC. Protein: CASSKGGSTYNEQFF.

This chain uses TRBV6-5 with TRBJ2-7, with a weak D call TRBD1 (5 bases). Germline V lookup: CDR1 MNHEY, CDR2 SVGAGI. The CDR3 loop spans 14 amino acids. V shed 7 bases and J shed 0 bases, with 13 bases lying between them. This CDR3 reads CASITQANSYEQYF. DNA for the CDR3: TGTGCCAGCATTACACAGGCCAACTCCTACGAGCAGTACTTC.

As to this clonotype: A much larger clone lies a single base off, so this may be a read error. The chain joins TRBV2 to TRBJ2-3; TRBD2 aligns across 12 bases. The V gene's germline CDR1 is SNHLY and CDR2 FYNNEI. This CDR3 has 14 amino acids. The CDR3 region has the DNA TGTGCCAGCAGTCTAGCGGGAGGGGAAGATACGCATTATTTT. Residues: CASSLAGGEDTHYF.

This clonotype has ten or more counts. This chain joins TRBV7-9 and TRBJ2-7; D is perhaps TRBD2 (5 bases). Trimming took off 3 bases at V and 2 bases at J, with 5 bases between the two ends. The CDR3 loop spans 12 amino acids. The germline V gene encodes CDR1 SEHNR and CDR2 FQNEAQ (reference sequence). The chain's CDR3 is CASSFGAYEQYF. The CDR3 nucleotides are TGTGCCAGCAGCTTCGGGGCCTACGAGCAGTACTTC.

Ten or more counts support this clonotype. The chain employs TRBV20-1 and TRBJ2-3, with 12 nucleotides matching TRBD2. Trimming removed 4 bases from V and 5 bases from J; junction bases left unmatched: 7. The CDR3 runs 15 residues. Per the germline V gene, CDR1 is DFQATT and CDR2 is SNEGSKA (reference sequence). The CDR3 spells CSATDGLAGIDTQYF. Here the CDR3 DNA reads TGCAGTGCTACGGACGGACTAGCGGGGATAGATACGCAGTATTTT.

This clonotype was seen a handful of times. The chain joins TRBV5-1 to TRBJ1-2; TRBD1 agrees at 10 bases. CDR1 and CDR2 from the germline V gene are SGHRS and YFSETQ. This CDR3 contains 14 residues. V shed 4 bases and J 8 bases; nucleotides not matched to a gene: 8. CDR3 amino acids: CASSPGQGEGGYTF. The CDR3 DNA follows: TGCGCCAGCAGCCCTGGACAGGGGGAGGGAGGCTACACCTTC.

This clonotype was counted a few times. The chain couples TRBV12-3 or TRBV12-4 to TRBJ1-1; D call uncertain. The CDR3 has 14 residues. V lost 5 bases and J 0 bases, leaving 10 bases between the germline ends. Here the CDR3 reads CASSPMGLNTEAFF. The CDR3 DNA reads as TGTGCCAGCAGTCCAATGGGCCTGAACACTGAAGCTTTCTTT.

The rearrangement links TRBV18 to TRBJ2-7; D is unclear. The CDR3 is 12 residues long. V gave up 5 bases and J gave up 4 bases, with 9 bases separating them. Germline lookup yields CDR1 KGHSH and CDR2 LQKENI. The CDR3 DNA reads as TGTGCCAGCTCAAATGAAGTTTACGAGCAGTACTTC. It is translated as CASSNEVYEQYF.

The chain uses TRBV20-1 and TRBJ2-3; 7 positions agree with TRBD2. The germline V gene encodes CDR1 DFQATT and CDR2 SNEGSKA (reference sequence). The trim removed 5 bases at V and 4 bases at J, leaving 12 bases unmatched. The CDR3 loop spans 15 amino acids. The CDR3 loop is CSAVGGEGPPDTQYF. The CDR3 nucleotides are TGCAGTGCTGTGGGGGGGGAGGGCCCCCCAGATACGCAGTATTTT.

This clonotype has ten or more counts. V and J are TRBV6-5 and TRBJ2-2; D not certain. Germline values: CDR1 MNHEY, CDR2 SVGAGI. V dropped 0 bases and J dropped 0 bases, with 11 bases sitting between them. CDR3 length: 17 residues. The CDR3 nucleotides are TGTGCCAGCAGTTACTCGGATGATCCCGCGAACACCGGGGAGCTGTTTTTT. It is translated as CASSYSDDPANTGELFF.